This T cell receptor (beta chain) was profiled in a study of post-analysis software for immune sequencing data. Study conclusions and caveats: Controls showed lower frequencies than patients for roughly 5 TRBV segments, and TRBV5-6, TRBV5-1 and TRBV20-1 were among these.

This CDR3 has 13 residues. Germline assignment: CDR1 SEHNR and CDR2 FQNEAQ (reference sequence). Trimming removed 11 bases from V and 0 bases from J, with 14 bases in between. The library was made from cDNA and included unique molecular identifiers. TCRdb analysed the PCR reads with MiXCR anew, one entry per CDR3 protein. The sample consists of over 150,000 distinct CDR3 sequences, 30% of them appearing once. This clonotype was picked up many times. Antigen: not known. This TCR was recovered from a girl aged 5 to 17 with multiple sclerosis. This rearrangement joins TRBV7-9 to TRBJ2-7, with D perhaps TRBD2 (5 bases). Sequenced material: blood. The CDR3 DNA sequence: TGTGCCGCCGAGGGCGATAGCTCCTACGAGCAGTACTTC. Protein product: CAAEGDSSYEQYF.